Each of the 10 T cell receptor beta chains below was sequenced from the same sample in a study of OX40 agonist ivuxolimab in advanced cancers. Repertoires were generated with immunoSEQ multiplex PCR, while TCRdb's copy carries only in-frame clones and drops some. The sample consists of around 64,000 clones, around 80% of them appearing once. Sequenced here: CD4+ or CD8+ T cells sorted from blood, sampled in a trial of the OX40 agonist ivuxolimab. These receptor sequences come from an adult with an advanced solid tumor such as melanoma, head and neck, liver or kidney cancer.

V and J are TRBV5-4 and TRBJ1-1; TRBD1 aligns across 8 bases. The CDR3 loop spans 16 amino acids. Per germline, CDR1 SGHNT and CDR2 YYREEE (reference sequence). V was pared by 3 bases and J by 5 bases, with 12 bases of the junction left unmatched. The CDR3 DNA sequence: TGTGCCAGCAGCTCGAACCAGATGGACAGGGCAACTGAAGCTTTCTTT. This encodes CASSSNQMDRATEAFF.

The chain links TRBV2 to TRBJ1-4; possible D gene TRBD1, 5 bases. The CDR3 has 18 amino acids. The germline gives CDR1 SNHLY, CDR2 FYNNEI. V gave up 2 bases and J gave up 2 bases, with 18 bases separating them. The CDR3 DNA follows: TGTGCCAGCAGTGAACATTCCGGGGGAGACGGGACTAATGAAAAACTGTTTTTT. As protein: CASSEHSGGDGTNEKLFF.

This clone occurred a few times. This rearrangement joins TRBV5-1 to TRBJ2-5; TRBD1 agrees at 8 bases. The CDR3 is 13 residues long. From germline, CDR1 is SGHRS and CDR2 YFSETQ. With 4 bases clipped from V and 5 bases from J, the junction kept 4 bases outside the gene matches. The CDR3 here is CASSPGGAETQYF. The CDR3 nucleotides are TGCGCCAGCAGCCCAGGGGGCGCGGAGACCCAGTACTTC.

This chain joins TRBV11-2 and TRBJ1-3; maybe TRBD1 (5 bases). This CDR3 contains 16 residues. CDR1 is SGHAT, CDR2 FQNNGV, per germline. V dropped 0 bases and J dropped 2 bases, with 11 bases sitting between them. The CDR3: CASSLDFAGPGNTIYF. The CDR3 bases are TGTGCCAGCAGCTTAGATTTCGCAGGGCCTGGAAACACCATATATTTT.

The count of this clone is one. This chain uses TRBV25-1 with TRBJ2-1, with D possibly called TRBD1 or TRBD2 (5 bases each). The V gene lost 8 bases and the J gene lost 0 bases, with 8 bases spanning the gap. CDR1 is MGHDK and CDR2 is SYGVNS in the germline V gene. This CDR3 region has 13 residues. The CDR3 here is CASGGSSYNEQFF. The CDR3 region has the DNA TGTGCCAGCGGGGGTAGCTCCTACAATGAGCAGTTCTTC.

CDR3 DNA: TGTGCCAGCAGCCGGCAGGGGCAGGGGTTGAACACTGAAGCTTTCTTT. The encoded protein is CASSRQGQGLNTEAFF. The chain has TRBV7-3 and TRBJ1-1, with a tentative D call TRBD1 (6 bases). Germline V CDR1 and CDR2: SGHTA, FQGTGA. V gave up 5 bases and J gave up 0 bases, with 16 bases separating them. The CDR3 has 16 residues.

V is TRBV30 and J is TRBJ2-1; 8 nucleotides align to TRBD1. The CDR3 has 15 residues. The V and J ends lost 1 base and 0 bases, in that order; junction bases with no gene match: 2. CDR1 and CDR2 from the germline V gene are GTSNPN and SVGIG (reference sequence). In DNA, the CDR3 is TGTGCCTGGAGTGGCGGGACAGGCTCCTACAATGAGCAGTTCTTC. Protein product: CAWSGGTGSYNEQFF.

V usage is TRBV7-8 and J usage is TRBJ2-7; D ambiguous. Deletions cut 1 base from V and 2 bases from J, with 6 bases between. Germline lookup yields CDR1 SGHVS and CDR2 FQNEAQ. The CDR3 contains 13 residues. The CDR3 sequence: CASSLGKTYEQYF. The CDR3 coding sequence is TGTGCCAGCAGCTTAGGGAAGACCTACGAGCAGTACTTC.

The chain couples TRBV7-6 to TRBJ2-1; a possible D gene is TRBD1 (5 bases). In germline, CDR1 is SGHVS, CDR2 FNYEAQ. The V end was cut by 5 bases, the J end by 7 bases, with 12 bases between. The CDR3 totals 13 residues. CDR3: CASSGAGRNEQFF. The CDR3 bases are TGTGCCAGCAGCGGGGCCGGTAGGAATGAGCAGTTCTTC.

The chain uses TRBV6-5 and TRBJ1-1; possible D gene TRBD1, 6 bases. Germline CDR1 reads MNHEY; CDR2 reads SVGAGI. Trimming took 2 bases from V and 4 from J, leaving 11 bases between them. This CDR3 is 14 amino acids long. CDR3 in amino acids: CASSYQQGSTEAFF. Here the CDR3 DNA reads TGTGCCAGCAGTTACCAACAGGGCAGCACTGAAGCTTTCTTT.